This T cell receptor beta chain was documented in a study of blood T cell repertoires in COVID-19. Across the whole study: Researchers got acute and convalescent COVID-19 samples from the United States, Italy and Spain. T cells, B-cell-depleted T cells, or PBMCs supplied cDNA or gDNA.

Original processing notes: Nucleated cell number was recorded as an estimate derived from reference gene primer amplification. TCRdb's table, derived via immunoSEQ multiplex PCR, lists solely in-frame clones and lacks some. V, J and clone size were drawn from that table, and D and trimming were deduced from the DNA. The data hold 150,000 or so clones, with approximately 83% observed a single time. Looked up from germline, CDR1 is MNHEY and CDR2 is SMNVEV (reference sequence). The length of the CDR3 is 14 residues. V lost 4 bases, J lost 3 bases, and 5 bases stayed unmatched. The specimen was peripheral blood. The rearrangement uses TRBV27 and TRBJ1-2; 7 bases map to TRBD1. This clonotype was obtained from a woman aged 60 to 75 with acute or convalescent COVID-19. The CDR3 DNA is TGTGCCAGCAGTTCCACAGGGGCAGACTATGGCTACACCTTC. As protein: CASSSTGADYGYTF.